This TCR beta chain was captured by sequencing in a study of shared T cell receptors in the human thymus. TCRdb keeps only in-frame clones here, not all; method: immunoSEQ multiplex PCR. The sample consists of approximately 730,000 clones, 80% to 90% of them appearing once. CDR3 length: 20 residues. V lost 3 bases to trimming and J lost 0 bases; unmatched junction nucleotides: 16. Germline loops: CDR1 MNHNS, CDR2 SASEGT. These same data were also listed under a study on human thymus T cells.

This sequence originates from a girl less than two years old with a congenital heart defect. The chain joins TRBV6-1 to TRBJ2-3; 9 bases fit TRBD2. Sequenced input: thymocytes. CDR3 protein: CASSDVLAGGYITSTDTQYF. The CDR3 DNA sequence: TGTGCCAGCAGTGATGTACTTGCGGGGGGGTACATAACTAGCACAGATACGCAGTATTTT.